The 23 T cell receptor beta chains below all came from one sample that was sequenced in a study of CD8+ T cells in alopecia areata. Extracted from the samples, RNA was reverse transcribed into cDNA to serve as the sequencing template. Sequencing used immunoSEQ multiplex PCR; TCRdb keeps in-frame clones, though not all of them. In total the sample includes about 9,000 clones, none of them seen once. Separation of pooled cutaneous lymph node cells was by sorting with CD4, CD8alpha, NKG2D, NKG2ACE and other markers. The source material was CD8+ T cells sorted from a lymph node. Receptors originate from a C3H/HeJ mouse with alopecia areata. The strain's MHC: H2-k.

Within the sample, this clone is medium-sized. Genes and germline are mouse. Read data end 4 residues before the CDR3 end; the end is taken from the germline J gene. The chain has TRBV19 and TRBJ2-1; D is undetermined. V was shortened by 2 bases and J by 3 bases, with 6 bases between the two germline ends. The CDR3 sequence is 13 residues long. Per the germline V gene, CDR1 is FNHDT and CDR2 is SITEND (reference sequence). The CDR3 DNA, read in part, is TGTGCCAGCAGTATTGACATCTATGCT. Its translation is CASSIDIYA. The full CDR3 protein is CASSIDIYAEQFF.

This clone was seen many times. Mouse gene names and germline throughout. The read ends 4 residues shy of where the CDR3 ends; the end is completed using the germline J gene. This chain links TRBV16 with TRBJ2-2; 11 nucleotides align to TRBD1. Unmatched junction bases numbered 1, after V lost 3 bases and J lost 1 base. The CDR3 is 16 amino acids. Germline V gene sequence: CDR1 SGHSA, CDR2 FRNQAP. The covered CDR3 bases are TGTGCAAGCAGCTTGGGACAGGGGGGAAACACCGGG. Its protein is CASSLGQGGNTG. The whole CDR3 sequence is CASSLGQGGNTGQLYF.

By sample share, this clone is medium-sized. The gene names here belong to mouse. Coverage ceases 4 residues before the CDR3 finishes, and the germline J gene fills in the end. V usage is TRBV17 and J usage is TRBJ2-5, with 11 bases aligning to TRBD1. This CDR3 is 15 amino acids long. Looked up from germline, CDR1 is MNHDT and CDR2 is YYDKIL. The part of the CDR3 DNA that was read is TGTGCTAGCAGTCGCCGGGACAGGGGGGAAGAC. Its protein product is CASSRRDRGED. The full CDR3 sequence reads CASSRRDRGEDTQYF. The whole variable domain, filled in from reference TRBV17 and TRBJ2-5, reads DTTVKQNPRYKLARVGKPVNLICSQTMNHDTMYWYQKKPNQAPKLLLFYYDKILNREADTFEKFQSSRPNNSFCSLYIGSAGLEYSAMYLCASSRRDRGEDTQYFGPGTRLLVL.

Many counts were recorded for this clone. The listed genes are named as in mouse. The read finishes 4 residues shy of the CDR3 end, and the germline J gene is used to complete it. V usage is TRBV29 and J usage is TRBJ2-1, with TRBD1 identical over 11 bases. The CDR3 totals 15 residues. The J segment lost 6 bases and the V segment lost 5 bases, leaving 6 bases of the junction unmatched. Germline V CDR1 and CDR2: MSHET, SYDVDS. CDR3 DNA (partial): TGTGCTAGCAGTCCACGGGACAGGGGGTTTGCT. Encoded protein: CASSPRDRGFA. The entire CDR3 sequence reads CASSPRDRGFAEQFF.

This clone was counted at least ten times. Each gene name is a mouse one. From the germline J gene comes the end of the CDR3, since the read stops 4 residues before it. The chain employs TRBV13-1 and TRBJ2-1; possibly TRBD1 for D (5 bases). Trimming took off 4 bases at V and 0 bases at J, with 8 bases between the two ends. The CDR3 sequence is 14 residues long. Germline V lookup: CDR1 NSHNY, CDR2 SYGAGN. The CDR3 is CASSWTNNYAEQFF. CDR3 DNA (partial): TGTGCCAGCAGTTGGACAAATAACTATGCT.

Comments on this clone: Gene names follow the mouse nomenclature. CDR3: CASSIGDWGGYAEQFF. Partial CDR3 DNA: TGTGCCAGCAGTATAGGGGACTGGGGGGGGTATGCT. The V gene is TRBV19, the J gene TRBJ2-1; 13 bases are shared with TRBD2. The missing CDR3 end, 4 residues past where the read stops, is filled in from the germline J gene. This CDR3 spans 16 amino acids. The V gene's germline CDR1 is FNHDT and CDR2 SITEND (reference sequence). The V gene end was trimmed by 0 bases and the J gene end by 4 bases; junction bases not matched to a gene: 1.

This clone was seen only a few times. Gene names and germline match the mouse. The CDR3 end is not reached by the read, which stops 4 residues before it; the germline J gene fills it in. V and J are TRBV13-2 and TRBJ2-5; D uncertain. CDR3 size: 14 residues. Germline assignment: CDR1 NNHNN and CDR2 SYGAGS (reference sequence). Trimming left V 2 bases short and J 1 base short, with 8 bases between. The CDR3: CASGESQYQDTQYF. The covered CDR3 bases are TGTGCCAGCGGTGAGTCACAGTACCAAGAC.

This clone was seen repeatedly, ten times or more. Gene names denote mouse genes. CDR3 loop: CASSPPGLGGNQDTQYF. The part of the CDR3 DNA that was read is TGTGCTAGCAGTCCACCGGGACTGGGGGGTAACCAAGAC. The J gene is TRBJ2-5, the V gene TRBV29; 12 nucleotides line up with TRBD2. Sequencing ends 4 residues short of the CDR3 end; the germline J gene provides the rest. CDR1 is MSHET and CDR2 is SYDVDS in the germline V gene. The CDR3 sequence is 17 residues long. After removal of 5 bases from V and 0 bases from J, the junction contained 6 bases not matched to a gene.

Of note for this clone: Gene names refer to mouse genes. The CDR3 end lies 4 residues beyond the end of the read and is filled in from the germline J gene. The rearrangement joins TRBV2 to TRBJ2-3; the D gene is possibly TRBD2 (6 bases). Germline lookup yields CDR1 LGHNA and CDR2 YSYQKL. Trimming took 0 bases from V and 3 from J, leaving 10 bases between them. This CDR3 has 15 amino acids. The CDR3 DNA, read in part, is TGTGCCAGCAGCCAAGAGGGGGGAAGGGCAGAA. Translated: CASSQEGGRAE. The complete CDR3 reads CASSQEGGRAETLYF.

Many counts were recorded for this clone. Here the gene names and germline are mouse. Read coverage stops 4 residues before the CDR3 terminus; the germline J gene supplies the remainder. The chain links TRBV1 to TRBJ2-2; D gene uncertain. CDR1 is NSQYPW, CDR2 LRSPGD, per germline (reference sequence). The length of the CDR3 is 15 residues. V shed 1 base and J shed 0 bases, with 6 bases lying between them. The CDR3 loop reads CTCSAAWTNTGQLYF. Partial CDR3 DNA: TGCACCTGCAGTGCAGCCTGGACAAACACCGGG.

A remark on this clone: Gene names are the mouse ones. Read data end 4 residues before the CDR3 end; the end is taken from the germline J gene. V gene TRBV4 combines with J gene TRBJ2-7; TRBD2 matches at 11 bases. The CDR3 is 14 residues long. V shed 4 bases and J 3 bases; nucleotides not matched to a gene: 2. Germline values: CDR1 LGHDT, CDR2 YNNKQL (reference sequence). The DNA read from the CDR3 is TGTGCCAGCAGCTTGGGACTGGGGGACTAT. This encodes CASSLGLGDY. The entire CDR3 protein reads CASSLGLGDYEQYF.

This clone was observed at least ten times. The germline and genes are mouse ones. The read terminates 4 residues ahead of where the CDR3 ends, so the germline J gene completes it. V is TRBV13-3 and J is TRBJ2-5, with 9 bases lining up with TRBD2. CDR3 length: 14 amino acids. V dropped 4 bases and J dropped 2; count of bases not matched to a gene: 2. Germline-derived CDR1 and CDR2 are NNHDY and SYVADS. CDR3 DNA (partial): TGTGCCAGCAGTCCGACTGGGGGCCAAGAC. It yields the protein CASSPTGGQD. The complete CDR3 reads CASSPTGGQDTQYF.

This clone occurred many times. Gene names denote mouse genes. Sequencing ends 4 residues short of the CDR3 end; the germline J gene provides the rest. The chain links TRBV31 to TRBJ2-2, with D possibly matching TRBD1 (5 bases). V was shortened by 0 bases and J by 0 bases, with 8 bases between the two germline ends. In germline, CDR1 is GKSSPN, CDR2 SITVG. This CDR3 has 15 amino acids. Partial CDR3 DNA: TGTGCCTGGAGTCTAGGGGAATCAAACACCGGG. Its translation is CAWSLGESNTG. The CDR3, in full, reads CAWSLGESNTGQLYF.

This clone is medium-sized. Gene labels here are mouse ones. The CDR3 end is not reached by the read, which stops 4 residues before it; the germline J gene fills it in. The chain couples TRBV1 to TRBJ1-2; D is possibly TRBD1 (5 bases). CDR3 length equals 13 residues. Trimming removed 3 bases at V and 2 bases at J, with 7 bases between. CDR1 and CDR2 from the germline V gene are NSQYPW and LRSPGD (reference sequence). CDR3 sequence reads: CTCSARQNSDYTF. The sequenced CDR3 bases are TGCACCTGCAGTGCTAGACAGAACTCC. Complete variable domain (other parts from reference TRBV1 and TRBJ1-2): VTLLEQNPRWRLVPRGQAVNLRCILKNSQYPWMSWYQQDLQKQLQWLFTLRSPGDKEVKSLPGADYLATRVTDTELRLQVANMSQGRTLYCTCSARQNSDYTFGSGTRLLVI.

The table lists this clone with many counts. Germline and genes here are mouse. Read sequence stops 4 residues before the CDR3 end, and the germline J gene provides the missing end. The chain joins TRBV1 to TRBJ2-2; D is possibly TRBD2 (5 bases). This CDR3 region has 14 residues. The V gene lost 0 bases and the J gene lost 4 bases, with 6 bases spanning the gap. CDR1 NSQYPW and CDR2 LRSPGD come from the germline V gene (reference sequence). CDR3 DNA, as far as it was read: TGCACCTGCAGTGCAGACTGGGTCACCGGG. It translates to CTCSADWVTG. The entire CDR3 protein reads CTCSADWVTGQLYF.

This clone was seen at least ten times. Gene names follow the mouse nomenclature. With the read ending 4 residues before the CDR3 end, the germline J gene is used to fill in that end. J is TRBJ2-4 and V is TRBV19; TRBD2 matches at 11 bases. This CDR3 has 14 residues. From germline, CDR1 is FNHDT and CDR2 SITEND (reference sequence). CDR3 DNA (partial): TGTGCCAGCAGTCCGACTGGGGGGGAAAAC. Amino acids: CASSPTGGEN. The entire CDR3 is CASSPTGGENTLYF.

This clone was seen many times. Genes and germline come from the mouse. Incomplete CDR3 DNA: TGTGCCAGCAGTGAGCGACAGGGGGGACAAGAC. It yields the protein CASSERQGGQD. The whole CDR3 sequence is CASSERQGGQDTQYF. The chain combines TRBV13-3 with TRBJ2-5; 9 positions agree with TRBD1. The read terminates 4 residues ahead of where the CDR3 ends, so the germline J gene completes it. Germline values: CDR1 NNHDY, CDR2 SYVADS. The length of the CDR3 is 15 residues. V was pared by 2 bases and J by 3 bases, with 4 bases of the junction left unmatched.

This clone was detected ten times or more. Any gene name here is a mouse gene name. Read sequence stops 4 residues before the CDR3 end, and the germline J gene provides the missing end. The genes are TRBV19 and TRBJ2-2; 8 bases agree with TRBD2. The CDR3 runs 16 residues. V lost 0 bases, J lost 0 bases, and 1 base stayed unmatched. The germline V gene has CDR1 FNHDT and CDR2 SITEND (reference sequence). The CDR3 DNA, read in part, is TGTGCCAGCAGTATAGGACTGGGGACAAACACCGGG. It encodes CASSIGLGTNTG. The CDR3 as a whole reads CASSIGLGTNTGQLYF.

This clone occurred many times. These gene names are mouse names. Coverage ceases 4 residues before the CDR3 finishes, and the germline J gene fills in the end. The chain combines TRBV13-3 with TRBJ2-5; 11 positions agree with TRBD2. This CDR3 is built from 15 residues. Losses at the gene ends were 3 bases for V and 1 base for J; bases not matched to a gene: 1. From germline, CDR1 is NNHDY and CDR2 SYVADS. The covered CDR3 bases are TGTGCCAGCAGTGGACTGGGGGGGGACCAAGAC. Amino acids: CASSGLGGDQD. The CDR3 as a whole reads CASSGLGGDQDTQYF. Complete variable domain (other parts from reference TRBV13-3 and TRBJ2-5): EAAVTQSPRSKVAVTGGKVTLSCHQTNNHDYMYWYRQDTGHGLRLIHYSYVADSTEKGDIPDGYKASRPSQENFSLILELASLSQTAVYFCASSGLGGDQDTQYFGPGTRLLVL.

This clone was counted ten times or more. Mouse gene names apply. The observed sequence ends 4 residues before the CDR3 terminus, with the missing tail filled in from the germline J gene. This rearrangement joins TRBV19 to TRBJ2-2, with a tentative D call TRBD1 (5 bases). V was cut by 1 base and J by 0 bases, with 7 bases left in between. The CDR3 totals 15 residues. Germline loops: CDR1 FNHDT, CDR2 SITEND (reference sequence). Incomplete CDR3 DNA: TGTGCCAGCAGTATACCAGGGTCAAACACCGGG. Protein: CASSIPGSNTG. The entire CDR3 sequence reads CASSIPGSNTGQLYF. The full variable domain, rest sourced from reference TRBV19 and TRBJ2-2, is GGIITQTPKFLIGQEGQKLTLKCQQNFNHDTMYWYRQDSGKGLRLIYYSITENDLQKGDLSEGYDASREKKSSFSLTVTSAQKNEMAVFLCASSIPGSNTGQLYFGEGSKLTVL.

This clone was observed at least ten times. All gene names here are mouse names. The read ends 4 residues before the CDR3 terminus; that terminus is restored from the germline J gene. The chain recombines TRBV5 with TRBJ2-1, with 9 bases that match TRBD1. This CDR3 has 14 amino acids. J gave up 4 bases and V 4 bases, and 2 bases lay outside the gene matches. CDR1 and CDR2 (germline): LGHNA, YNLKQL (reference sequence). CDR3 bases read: TGTGCCAGCAGCCCCGACAGGGGGTATGCT. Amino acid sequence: CASSPDRGYA. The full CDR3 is CASSPDRGYAEQFF.

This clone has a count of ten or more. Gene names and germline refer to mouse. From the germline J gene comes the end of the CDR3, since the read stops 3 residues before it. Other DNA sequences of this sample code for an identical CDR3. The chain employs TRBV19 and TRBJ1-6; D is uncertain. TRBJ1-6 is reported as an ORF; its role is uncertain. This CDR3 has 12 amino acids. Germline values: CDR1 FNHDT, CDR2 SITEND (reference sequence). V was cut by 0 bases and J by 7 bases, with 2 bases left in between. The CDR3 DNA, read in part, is TGTGCCAGCAGTATAGGGAATTCGCCC. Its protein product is CASSIGNSP. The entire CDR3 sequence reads CASSIGNSPLYF.

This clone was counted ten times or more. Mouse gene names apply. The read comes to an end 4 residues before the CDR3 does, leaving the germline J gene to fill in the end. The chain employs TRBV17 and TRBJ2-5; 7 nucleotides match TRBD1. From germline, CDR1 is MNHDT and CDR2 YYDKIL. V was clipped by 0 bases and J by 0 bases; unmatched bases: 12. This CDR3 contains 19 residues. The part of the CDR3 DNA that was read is TGTGCTAGCAGTAGAGATACGGCAGGGGGTACTCTTAACCAAGAC. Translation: CASSRDTAGGTLNQD. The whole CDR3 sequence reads CASSRDTAGGTLNQDTQYF.